The 25 T cell receptor beta chains below were found in one sample sequenced in a study of T cell changes during pregnancy in multiple sclerosis. TCRdb keeps only in-frame clones here, not all; method: immunoSEQ multiplex PCR. In the table there are 70,000 to 95,000 clones, 93% of which are singletons. Sequencing used peripheral blood, obtained after pregnancy. The receptors shown here come from a female donor in good health, enrolled as a control in a pregnancy study.

This chain uses TRBV7-2 with TRBJ2-5, with D perhaps matching TRBD2 (5 bases). This CDR3 comprises 15 residues. Trimming pared 1 base from V and 9 bases from J, leaving 18 bases between. Germline V gene sequence: CDR1 SGHTA, CDR2 FQGNSA. The CDR3 DNA is TGTGCCAGCAGCTTAGAGGGCGCTATCGCCGGGGCCCAGTACTTC. It translates to CASSLEGAIAGAQYF.

J is TRBJ2-7 and V is TRBV2; 10 bases match TRBD2. The CDR3 loop spans 16 amino acids. The V and J ends lost 1 base and 2 bases, in that order; junction bases with no gene match: 5. Germline CDR1 and CDR2: SNHLY and FYNNEI. Written as DNA, the CDR3 is TGTGCCAGCAGTGAAGGCCTAGCGGGGGCAACCTACGAGCAGTACTTC. Residues: CASSEGLAGATYEQYF.

The chain links TRBV6-5 to TRBJ2-7; tentatively, D is TRBD1 (6 bases). This CDR3 is 15 amino acids long. Deletions cut 0 bases from V and 1 base from J, with 10 bases between. Germline V gene lookup returns CDR1 MNHEY and CDR2 SVGAGI. CDR3 residues: CASSYSPGESYEQYF. The CDR3 region has the DNA TGTGCCAGCAGTTACTCGCCAGGGGAGTCCTACGAGCAGTACTTC.

This clone was seen a single time. The chain employs TRBV6-5 and TRBJ2-5; tentatively, D is TRBD1 (5 bases). Trimming removed 4 bases from V and 5 bases from J, with 11 bases in between. CDR3 length: 13 residues. The V gene's germline CDR1 is MNHEY and CDR2 SVGAGI. The CDR3 region has the DNA TGTGCCAGCAGTTCAGGGTTGTGGGAGACCCAGTACTTC. This sequence encodes CASSSGLWETQYF.

The chain combines TRBV4-1 with TRBJ1-4, with D maybe TRBD1 (6 bases). Germline V gene lookup returns CDR1 MGHRA and CDR2 YSYEKL. There are 13 residues in the CDR3. V dropped 4 bases and J dropped 8 bases, with 11 bases sitting between them. The CDR3 loop is CASSLGAGEKLFF. CDR3 in DNA: TGCGCCAGCAGCCTGGGGGCAGGGGAAAAACTGTTTTTT.

This chain uses TRBV19 with TRBJ2-1, with 12 positions matching TRBD2. Germline CDR1 reads LNHDA; CDR2 reads SQIVND (reference sequence). J gave up 7 bases and V 9 bases, and 19 bases lay outside the gene matches. The CDR3 has 18 amino acids. The CDR3 region is CASARFSSGGDYSNEQFF. CDR3 coding DNA: TGTGCCAGCGCCAGGTTTTCTAGCGGGGGGGACTACTCTAATGAGCAGTTCTTC.

This clone was recorded only once. V is TRBV7-3 and J is TRBJ2-7, with D possibly TRBD1 on 5 matching bases. CDR1 and CDR2 (germline): SGHTA, FQGTGA. The V end lost 6 bases, the J end lost 7 bases, and 13 bases lay between the germline ends. The CDR3 loop spans 12 amino acids. The DNA for the CDR3 is TGTGCCAGCAGTTCAGGGTTGGGGGAGCAGTACTTC. Its translation is CASSSGLGEQYF.

V gene TRBV28 combines with J gene TRBJ1-5; TRBD1 might be the D (6 bases). V lost 7 bases to trimming and J lost 7 bases, with 11 bases between them. The CDR3 sequence is 12 residues long. Germline V CDR1 and CDR2: MDHEN, SYDVKM. The CDR3 here is CASNTGTQPQHF. DNA of the CDR3: TGTGCCAGCAATACAGGGACACAGCCCCAGCATTTT.

CDR3 loop: CASRKVRAGNQPQHF. The DNA for the CDR3 is TGTGCCAGTAGAAAAGTGAGGGCTGGGAATCAGCCCCAGCATTTT. The chain carries TRBV19 and TRBJ1-5; no reliable D call. V lost 6 bases and J lost 4, with 16 bases in between. In germline, CDR1 is LNHDA, CDR2 SQIVND (reference sequence). This CDR3 is built from 15 residues.

The rearrangement joins TRBV7-9 to TRBJ2-7; 9 nucleotides match TRBD1. V gave up 5 bases and J gave up 4 bases; unmatched junction bases: 9. The CDR3 covers 15 residues. Germline V gene data show CDR1 as SEHNR and CDR2 as FQNEAQ (reference sequence). The DNA for the CDR3 is TGTGCCAGCAGCCGGGTTGGGACAGGGTTATACGAGCAGTACTTC. As protein: CASSRVGTGLYEQYF.

J is TRBJ2-5 and V is TRBV5-8; 13 bases line up with TRBD2. CDR3 length equals 16 residues. CDR1 is SGHTS and CDR2 is YDEGEE in the germline V gene. After removal of 0 bases from V and 5 bases from J, the junction contained 4 bases not matched to a gene. This CDR3 reads CASSLGTSGRGETQYF. DNA for the CDR3: TGTGCCAGCAGCTTGGGGACTAGCGGGAGAGGTGAGACCCAGTACTTC.

The chain combines TRBV15 with TRBJ1-1, with D tentatively TRBD1 (5 bases). This CDR3 is built from 16 residues. Trimming removed 3 bases at V and 2 bases at J, with 16 bases between. In germline, CDR1 is LNHNV, CDR2 YYDKDF (reference sequence). CDR3 bases: TGTGCCACCAGCAGCGTCCTACAGGACCCCAACACTGAAGCTTTCTTT. This sequence encodes CATSSVLQDPNTEAFF.

The chain has TRBV5-1 and TRBJ2-7, with 7 bases that match TRBD2. CDR1 is SGHRS, CDR2 YFSETQ, per germline. This CDR3 spans 16 amino acids. J lost 4 bases, V lost 4 bases, and 14 bases had no gene match. The CDR3: CASSLLPAGVEYEQYF. The CDR3 DNA follows: TGCGCCAGCAGCCTCCTACCGGCGGGAGTAGAGTACGAGCAGTACTTC.

The chain carries TRBV6-6 and TRBJ2-1; D possibly corresponds to TRBD1 (6 bases). The germline CDR1 and CDR2 sequences are MNHNY and SVGAGI (reference sequence). Trimming removed 5 bases from V and 4 bases from J, with 15 bases in between. The CDR3 is 15 amino acids. The CDR3 loop reads CASSVEDSTYNEQFF. The CDR3 DNA is TGTGCCAGCAGTGTCGAGGACAGCACGTACAATGAGCAGTTCTTC.

J is TRBJ1-2 and V is TRBV30; D unclear. The CDR3 loop spans 13 amino acids. V was pared by 0 bases and J by 8 bases, with 13 bases between. Germline CDR1 and CDR2: GTSNPN and SVGIG (reference sequence). CDR3 DNA sequence: TGTGCCTGGAGTGTAGGTGCGGTGCAGGGCTACACCTTC. The encoded protein is CAWSVGAVQGYTF.

The rearrangement joins TRBV18 to TRBJ1-2; 9 positions agree with TRBD1. With V trimmed by 5 bases and J by 8 bases, 15 bases remained unmatched. Per the germline V gene, CDR1 is KGHSH and CDR2 is LQKENI. This CDR3 contains 16 residues. This CDR3 reads CASSKPGQGGDRGYTF. In DNA, the CDR3 is TGTGCCAGCTCAAAACCGGGACAGGGAGGAGATCGGGGCTACACCTTC.

The chain links TRBV28 to TRBJ2-7, with TRBD2 matching 13 bases. The CDR3 length is 16 residues. V lost 6 bases and J lost 4; bases outside the gene matches: 9. Germline CDR1 MDHEN, CDR2 SYDVKM. The CDR3 spells CASSSRGLAGRYEQYF. The CDR3 DNA reads TGTGCCAGCAGCTCTCGGGGACTAGCGGGAAGGTACGAGCAGTACTTC.

V usage is TRBV27 and J usage is TRBJ2-3; 11 positions match TRBD2. Germline assignment: CDR1 MNHEY and CDR2 SMNVEV (reference sequence). V was clipped by 6 bases and J by 1 base; unmatched bases: 3. The CDR3 contains 15 residues. CDR3 coding DNA: TGTGCCAGCAGGGGACTAGCGGTGGGCACAGATACGCAGTATTTT. It encodes CASRGLAVGTDTQYF.

The chain joins TRBV2 to TRBJ1-4; 9 bases match TRBD1. The V and J ends lost 10 bases and 5 bases, in that order; junction bases with no gene match: 5. The CDR3 is 13 amino acids. Germline CDR1 is SNHLY and CDR2 is FYNNEI. CDR3 residues: CATGTGKNEKLFF. In DNA form, the CDR3 reads TGTGCCACCGGGACAGGGAAAAATGAAAAACTGTTTTTT.

This rearrangement joins TRBV2 to TRBJ1-6; 10 positions agree with TRBD1. CDR3 length: 14 amino acids. V lost 6 bases, J lost 10 bases, and 6 bases stayed unmatched. The germline CDR1 and CDR2 sequences are SNHLY and FYNNEI. The DNA of the CDR3 is TGTGCCAGCAGATCCGGGACAGGGGTATCACCCCTCCACTTT. Its translation: CASRSGTGVSPLHF.

The chain joins TRBV19 to TRBJ2-2; TRBD2 matches 7 bases. Trimming cost V 6 bases and J 6 bases; bases outside gene matches: 4. There are 13 residues in the CDR3. CDR1 is LNHDA and CDR2 is SQIVND in the germline V gene (reference sequence). The CDR3 loop is CASRGGEAGELFF. The CDR3 nucleotides read TGTGCCAGTAGGGGAGGGGAGGCCGGGGAGCTGTTTTTT.

This chain uses TRBV6-1 with TRBJ2-7; possibly TRBD1 for D (5 bases). CDR1 is MNHNS and CDR2 is SASEGT in the germline V gene. Trimming removed 3 bases from V and 0 bases from J, with 18 bases in between. The CDR3 loop spans 17 amino acids. The DNA for the CDR3 is TGTGCCAGCAGTGAGTGGCGTTTTACAGGAAGCTCCTACGAGCAGTACTTC. Its translation: CASSEWRFTGSSYEQYF.

The rearrangement joins TRBV7-2 to TRBJ2-3, with 9 bases fitting TRBD2. The trim removed 1 base at V and 2 bases at J, leaving 7 bases unmatched. Germline CDR1 and CDR2: SGHTA and FQGNSA. This CDR3 has 17 residues. The CDR3 DNA reads as TGTGCCAGCAGCTTAGGTGGGACTAGCAGCTACACAGATACGCAGTATTTT. It is translated as CASSLGGTSSYTDTQYF.

V and J are TRBV5-8 and TRBJ2-3, with TRBD2 matching over 8 bases. Germline-derived CDR1 and CDR2 are SGHTS and YDEGEE. The CDR3 covers 15 residues. V was pared by 2 bases and J by 1 base, with 3 bases of the junction left unmatched. For the CDR3, the DNA is TGTGCCAGCAGCTTCGGGCGGGGGGGCACAGATACGCAGTATTTT. Encoded protein: CASSFGRGGTDTQYF.

The V gene is TRBV10-3, the J gene TRBJ2-5; 12 nucleotides line up with TRBD1. This CDR3 has 16 residues. The V gene's germline CDR1 is ENHRY and CDR2 SYGVKD. V gave up 2 bases and J gave up 5 bases; unmatched junction bases: 6. CDR3 loop: CAISEPGTGGLETQYF. The CDR3 DNA reads TGTGCCATCAGTGAGCCGGGGACAGGGGGCCTCGAGACCCAGTACTTC.